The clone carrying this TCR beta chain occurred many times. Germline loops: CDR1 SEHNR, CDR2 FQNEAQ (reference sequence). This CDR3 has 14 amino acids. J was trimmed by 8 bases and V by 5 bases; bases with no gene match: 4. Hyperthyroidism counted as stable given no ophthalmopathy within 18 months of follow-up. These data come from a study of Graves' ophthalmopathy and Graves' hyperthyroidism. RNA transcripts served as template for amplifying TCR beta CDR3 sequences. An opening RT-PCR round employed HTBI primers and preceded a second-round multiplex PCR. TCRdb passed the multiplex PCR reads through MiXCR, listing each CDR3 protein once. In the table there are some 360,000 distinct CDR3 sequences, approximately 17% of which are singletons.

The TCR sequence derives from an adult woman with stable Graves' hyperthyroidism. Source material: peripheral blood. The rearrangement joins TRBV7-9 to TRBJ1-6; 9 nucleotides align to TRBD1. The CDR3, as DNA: TGTGCCAGCAGCGGAACAGGGGGCCATTCACCCCTCCACTTT. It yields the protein CASSGTGGHSPLHF.